This entry features one T cell receptor beta chain sequence. Libraries were prepared by immunoSEQ multiplex PCR; TCRdb keeps only in-frame clonotypes and omits some of them. This sample carries approximately 2.5 million clones, just over 90% of them seen once, and the ten largest clones take over 0.12%. Each of the donors was a healthy adult who was HIV-negative and had not had a recent acute infection or vaccination. This CDR3 comprises 14 residues. Trimming left V 0 bases short and J 6 bases short, with 11 bases between. Germline loops: CDR1 MNHEY, CDR2 SVGAGI. The data are from a study of shared clonotypes between healthy human individuals. The wider study: CD4 naive and CD4 memory each took three plates per donor, while CD8 naive took two and CD8 memory one.

The source of this sequence is a man aged 18 to 30 in good health. The sample taken for sequencing was naive CD4+ T cells sorted from blood. The subset denotes: CD45RA+ positively selected. The gene calls are TRBV6-5 and TRBJ1-2; D is unresolved. CDR3 sequence: CASSYSQLDHGYTF. CDR3 DNA sequence: TGTGCCAGCAGTTACTCCCAGCTCGACCATGGCTACACCTTC.